This section outlines one TCR beta chain sequence together with its context. Trimming took off 4 bases at V and 6 bases at J, with 10 bases between the two ends. The CDR3 covers 13 residues. The germline V gene encodes CDR1 WNHNN and CDR2 SYGVQD (reference sequence). Profiled with immunoSEQ multiplex PCR; TCRdb holds only in-frame clones, not every one. The table shows roughly 150,000 clones, with about 84% occurring only once. These data are taken from a study of cytotoxic CD8 clonotypes in ibrutinib-treated CLL. The genes are TRBV10-1 and TRBJ1-5, with a possible D match to TRBD1 (5 bases). This specimen consisted of PBMCs, obtained after 24 months of ibrutinib treatment. The source is a human donor with chronic lymphocytic leukemia. CDR3 DNA: TGCGCCAGCAGTGCGGGGGTTAGTCAGCCCCAGCATTTT. Amino acid sequence: CASSAGVSQPQHF.